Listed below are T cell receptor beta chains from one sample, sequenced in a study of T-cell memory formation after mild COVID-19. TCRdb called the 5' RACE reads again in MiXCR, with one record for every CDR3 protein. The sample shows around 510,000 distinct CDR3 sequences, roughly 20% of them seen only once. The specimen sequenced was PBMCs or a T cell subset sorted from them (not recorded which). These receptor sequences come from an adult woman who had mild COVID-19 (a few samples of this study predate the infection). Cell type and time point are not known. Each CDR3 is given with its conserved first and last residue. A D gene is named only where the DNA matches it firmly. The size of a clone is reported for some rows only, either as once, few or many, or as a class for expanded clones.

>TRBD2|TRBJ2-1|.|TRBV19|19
CASSSVWGLAGVGGHEQFF
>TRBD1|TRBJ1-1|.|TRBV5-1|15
CASSSSTGTGSEAFF
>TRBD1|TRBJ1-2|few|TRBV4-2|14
CASSPGQGPFGYTF
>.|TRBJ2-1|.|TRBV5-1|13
CASSIGTVNEQFF
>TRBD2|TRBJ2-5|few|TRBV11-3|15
CASSPGLGGMVTQYF
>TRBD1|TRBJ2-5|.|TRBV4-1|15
CASSQLQGVQETQYF
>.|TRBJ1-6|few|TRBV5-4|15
CASSLAGRVDSPLHF
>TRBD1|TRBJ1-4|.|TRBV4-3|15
CASSQEDRVDEKLFF
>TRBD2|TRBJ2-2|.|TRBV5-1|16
CASREPGLADTGELFF
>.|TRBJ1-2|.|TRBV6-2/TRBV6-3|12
CASNQGEGGYTF
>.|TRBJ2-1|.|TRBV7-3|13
CASSGGVGNEQFF
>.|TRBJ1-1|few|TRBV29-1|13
CSVEGQKNTEAFF
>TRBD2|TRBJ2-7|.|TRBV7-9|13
CASSPSGSSEQYF
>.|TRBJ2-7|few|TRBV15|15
CATSRDRSEGGGTYF
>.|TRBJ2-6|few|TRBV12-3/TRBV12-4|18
CASSSSHLVRAGANVLTF
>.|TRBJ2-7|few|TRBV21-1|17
CASSKVGTSGSIYEQYF
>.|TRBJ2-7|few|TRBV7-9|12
CASSKTGLEQYF
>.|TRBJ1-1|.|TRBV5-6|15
CASSPTPRTALDTFF
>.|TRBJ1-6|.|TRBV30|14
CAWRTRATNSPLHF
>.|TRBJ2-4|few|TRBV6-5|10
CASRINIQYF
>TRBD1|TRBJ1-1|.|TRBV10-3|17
CAISEPYRGPGNTEAFF
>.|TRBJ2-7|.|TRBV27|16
CASSLRGARDSYEQYF
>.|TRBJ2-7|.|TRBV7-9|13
CASSPRDVGEQYF
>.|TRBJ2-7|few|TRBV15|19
CATSRKILGSPVVSYEQYF
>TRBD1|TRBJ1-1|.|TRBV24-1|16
CATRAAGQGMNTEAFF
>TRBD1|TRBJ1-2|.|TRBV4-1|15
CASSPGQGAIYGYTF
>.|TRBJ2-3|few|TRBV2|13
CASTPAPTDTQYF
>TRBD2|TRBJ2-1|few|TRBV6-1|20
CASSEYGLAGGFSSYNEQFF